The sequence of this T cell receptor beta chain was determined in a study of beta chain features in type 1 diabetes (dated by TCRdb to 2017 to 2018). For context, the study as a whole: No differences in mean age, gender distribution, total cell number or subset yield were found between patients and healthy donors. Across all samples, roughly 110,000,000 sorted cells were examined, and cell number per subset correlated strongly with RNA yield. The study compared TCRB repertoires of sorted circulating CD4+ T cell subsets between recently diagnosed type 1 diabetes patients and matched healthy donors. Regulatory and stem cell-like memory subsets were obtained from only 8 patients and about 8 healthy donors, while naive and central memory subsets were obtained from all 28 donors. Overall study results and their limits: In all four CD4+ subsets, TCRB CDR3 length was moderately but significantly shorter in type 1 diabetes patients. Shorter templates might have been favored by PCR, but patient and control samples were amplified and corrected together, so both groups would have been affected equally by any skew. Naive, central memory and regulatory TCRB repertoires appeared to be more similar among patients than among healthy donors. Because small numbers of individuals were included in the HLA sub-analyses, any influence of HLA type on TCRB rearrangement was left unresolved. Sequencing cDNA rather than genomic DNA could over-represent highly expressing activated cells, although activation and CD3 levels did not differ between groups. Fewer insertions and more nucleotide deletions at VDJ recombination sites were observed in patients with type 1 diabetes, implying thymic rearrangement abnormalities.

Turning to this clone: No antigen is known for it. There are no base qualities to consult, and no much larger clone falls within one base.

Looking up the germline V gene yields CDR1 SGHRS and CDR2 YFSETQ. The CDR3 runs 16 amino acids, cysteine and phenylalanine included. Kept here is only the CDR3 DNA, which spans 48 bases and is read in frame from base 1. V was cut back by 0 bases and J by 4 bases, leaving a gap of 15 bases between them. From each donor, a single peripheral blood sample of 100 to 150 mL on average was drawn into heparinised tubes. A BD FACSAria II was used to sort naive, central memory, regulatory and stem cell-like memory CD4+ T cells with a panel that included CD45RO, CCR7, CD25, CD127, CD95 and CD27. A purity above 95% was achieved for all sorted populations. PBMCs were isolated immediately by Lymphoprep density gradient centrifugation and stained directly without culture. Samples were stained and sorted in pairs, with one healthy donor and one patient per experiment, so that batch effects were minimized. The High Capacity cDNA Reverse Transcription Kit was used to reverse transcribe all of the isolated RNA, meaning that expressed TCRB transcripts were what got sequenced. Deep immunoSEQ sequencing was performed on naive, central memory and regulatory T cell samples, with an average of about 4 million total reads per sample. After sorted cells were lysed in RLT buffer, RNA was extracted with DNase-treated RNeasy Micro or Mini kits, with the choice depending on cell number. Each cell subset was processed separately to prevent cross-contamination, with patient and healthy donor samples processed together. Using the immunoSEQ multiplex PCR, TCRB sequences were amplified from cDNA into 87-bp fragments spanning the CDR3 region. Amplicons were sequenced on the Illumina HiSeq platform. The authors' pipeline ran thus. Synthetic template baselines were used to correct PCR bias computationally, reads within Hamming distance 2 were collapsed, and singletons that could not be merged were discarded. Reads were aligned to IMGT to assign V, D and J genes, CDR3 length, and insertions or deletions at six rearrangement sites. Clonotype counts were normalized to sorted cell number within each subset before computing true diversity and Gini coefficients with the tcR R package. The overlap coefficient, calculated on TCRB nucleotide sequences, was used to quantify repertoire sharing. Out-of-frame TCRB sequences from naive cells were analyzed as a proxy for the pre-selection repertoire. TCRdb took over this immuneACCESS table, retaining in-frame rearrangements with V and J assigned. Such tables are incomplete; in checked studies, under half of the missing clones stem from an unresolved V gene, and the remainder is unexplained. For V, J and clone size, that table is used; D and trimming come from the DNA. Recorded for this sample are 330,000 or so clones; approximately 12% of them occurred a single time. The ten largest clonotypes hold around 0.01% of the sample.

This receptor was taken from a woman aged 18-30 years with type 1 diabetes. Here the chain combines TRBV5-1 and TRBJ2-3, with an unclear D gene assignment. Sequenced sample: naive CD4+ T cells from blood. What the cell subset or site label conveys for this sample: true naive CD4+ T cells. The nucleotides are TGCGCCAGCAGCTTGGGAAGTAGTACCATCCCAGATACGCAGTATTTT. This gives the protein CASSLGSSTIPDTQYF.